Below are 30 T cell receptor beta chains sequenced from a single sample in a study of Ad26.COV2.S vaccination and SARS-CoV-2 variants. TCRdb keeps only in-frame clones here, not all; method: immunoSEQ multiplex PCR. This table holds some 350,000 clones, roughly 84% found once. Described treatment: roughly 18 received Ad26.COV2.S at low or high dose, single or two shots; a few received placebo; per-sample allocation not given. Repertoires come from day 63 after the first vaccine or placebo injection. The material sequenced was peripheral blood, taken in a trial of Ad26.COV2.S vaccine versus placebo. These receptor sequences come from a person aged 18-65 years who received the Ad26.COV2.S COVID-19 vaccine or a placebo.

The V and J genes are TRBV5-6 and TRBJ2-7; possibly TRBD1 or TRBD2 for D (5 bases each). Germline V gene lookup returns CDR1 SGHDT and CDR2 YYEEEE. Trimming stripped 3 bases from V and 5 bases from J, with 18 bases between. CDR3 length: 15 residues. CDR3 protein: CASSYYTGLINEQYF. CDR3 sequence (DNA): TGTGCCAGCAGCTATTACACGGGGCTCATCAACGAGCAGTACTTC. The whole variable domain, filled in from reference TRBV5-6 and TRBJ2-7, reads DAGVTQSPTHLIKTRGQQVTLRCSPKSGHDTVSWYQQALGQGPQFIFQYYEEEERQRGNFPDRFSGHQFPNYSSELNVNALLLGDSALYLCASSYYTGLINEQYFGPGTRLTVT.

CDR3 bases: TGTGCCTGGAGCCAGCCTCAGGGGGGTGGCTACACCTTC. It specifies CAWSQPQGGGYTF. J is TRBJ1-2 and V is TRBV30, with 7 bases lining up with TRBD1. The CDR3 runs to 13 residues. The germline V gene encodes CDR1 GTSNPN and CDR2 SVGIG (reference sequence). V shed 3 bases, J shed 7 bases, and the junction held 8 bases outside the gene matches.

The chain employs TRBV2 and TRBJ2-1; a possible D gene is TRBD2 (6 bases). Trimming took 6 bases from V and 7 from J, leaving 19 bases between them. There are 15 residues in the CDR3. Per the germline V gene, CDR1 is SNHLY and CDR2 is FYNNEI. CDR3 residues: CASSPGRLRENEQFF. The CDR3 DNA reads TGTGCCAGCAGCCCAGGGAGGCTCCGGGAGAATGAGCAGTTCTTC.

The rearrangement links TRBV10-3 to TRBJ1-5, with D tentatively TRBD1 (5 bases). The V end lost 3 bases, the J end lost 2 bases, and 20 bases lay between the germline ends. This CDR3 is 18 amino acids long. Looked up from germline, CDR1 is ENHRY and CDR2 is SYGVKD. CDR3 in amino acids: CAISDTPSWGSGNQPQHF. CDR3 nucleotide sequence: TGTGCCATCAGTGACACACCATCGTGGGGGTCGGGCAATCAGCCCCAGCATTTT.

V usage is TRBV2 and J usage is TRBJ2-2; 8 nucleotides align to TRBD2. Germline V CDR1 and CDR2: SNHLY, FYNNEI. With V trimmed by 6 bases and J by 4 bases, 7 bases remained unmatched. The CDR3 is 15 amino acids. CDR3: CASRVTSGGTGELFF. The CDR3 coding sequence is TGTGCCAGCAGGGTTACTAGCGGCGGCACCGGGGAGCTGTTTTTT. Using reference TRBV2 and TRBJ2-2 for the parts outside the CDR3, the full variable domain is EPEVTQTPSHQVTQMGQEVILRCVPISNHLYFYWYRQILGQKVEFLVSFYNNEISEKSEIFDDQFSVERPDGSNFTLKIRSTKLEDSAMYFCASRVTSGGTGELFFGEGSRLTVL.

A single count supports this clone. The chain couples TRBV7-2 to TRBJ2-3, with TRBD1 identical over 9 bases. The CDR3 has 16 amino acids. Trimming took 0 bases from V and 4 from J; bases not matched to a gene: 5. Germline V CDR1 and CDR2: SGHTA, FQGNSA. The CDR3 bases are TGTGCCAGCAGCTTAGCGCCGGGACAGGGTCCAGATACGCAGTATTTT. It codes for CASSLAPGQGPDTQYF. The whole variable domain, filled in from reference TRBV7-2 and TRBJ2-3, reads GAGVSQSPSNKVTEKGKDVELRCDPISGHTALYWYRQSLGQGLEFLIYFQGNSAPDKSGLPSDRFSAERTGGSVSTLTIQRTQQEDSAVYLCASSLAPGQGPDTQYFGPGTRLTVL.

Only a few counts were recorded for this clone. The rearrangement joins TRBV19 to TRBJ1-1; weak D call: TRBD1 (5 bases). Per the germline V gene, CDR1 is LNHDA and CDR2 is SQIVND (reference sequence). The V end lost 5 bases, the J end lost 10 bases, and 17 bases lay between the germline ends. CDR3 length: 13 amino acids. This chain's CDR3 is CASSSDSVGSAFF. CDR3 nucleotides: TGTGCCAGTAGTTCCGACAGTGTTGGGTCAGCTTTCTTT.

This clone appeared a few times. J is TRBJ1-1 and V is TRBV7-9; tentatively, D is TRBD1 (5 bases). V was pared by 5 bases and J by 8 bases, with 9 bases between. Germline CDR1 is SEHNR and CDR2 is FQNEAQ (reference sequence). The CDR3 totals 11 residues. CDR3 region: CASSERDEAFF. The CDR3, as DNA: TGTGCCAGCAGCGAGAGGGACGAAGCTTTCTTT.

CDR3 amino acids: CASSYSANSYEQYF. CDR3 sequence (DNA): TGTGCCAGCAGTTACTCAGCGAACTCCTACGAGCAGTACTTC. V and J are TRBV6-5 and TRBJ2-7; D gene ambiguous. The CDR3 is 14 amino acids. Germline V gene sequence: CDR1 MNHEY, CDR2 SVGAGI. V was clipped by 0 bases and J by 0 bases, with 6 bases between them.

V is TRBV6-6 and J is TRBJ1-1, with 10 bases fitting TRBD1. The CDR3 is 16 residues long. Germline V gene lookup returns CDR1 MNHNY and CDR2 SVGAGI (reference sequence). The V segment lost 5 bases and the J segment 3 bases; nucleotides outside the gene matches: 9. CDR3 sequence: CASSHRTGGVDTEAFF. The CDR3 DNA sequence: TGTGCCAGCAGTCACCGGACAGGGGGTGTGGACACTGAAGCTTTCTTT.

This chain joins TRBV27 and TRBJ2-7, with D possibly being TRBD1 (6 bases). V gave up 8 bases and J gave up 7 bases, with 18 bases separating them. Germline-derived CDR1 and CDR2 are MNHEY and SMNVEV (reference sequence). The CDR3 length is 13 residues. The CDR3 sequence is CASRRQVEYEQYF. Written as DNA, the CDR3 is TGTGCCAGCCGTCGACAGGTTGAGTATGAGCAGTACTTC.

This clone was counted only a few times. V is TRBV6-2 or TRBV6-3 and J is TRBJ1-5; no reliable D call. Trimming shortened V by 2 bases and J by 4 bases, and 9 bases separated the two germline ends. The CDR3 runs 14 residues. Germline-derived CDR1 and CDR2 are MNHEY and SVGEGT. CDR3: CASSYQKPNQPQHF. CDR3 DNA sequence: TGTGCCAGCAGTTACCAGAAGCCAAATCAGCCCCAGCATTTT.

The chain uses TRBV4-3 and TRBJ2-1; possible D gene TRBD2, 5 bases. V was trimmed by 1 base and J by 10 bases, leaving 11 bases between them. The CDR3 is made up of 13 amino acids. Germline-derived CDR1 and CDR2 are LGHNA and YSLEER. CDR3 sequence: CASSQGVTTEQFF. Written as DNA, the CDR3 is TGCGCCAGCAGCCAAGGTGTGACTACCGAGCAGTTCTTC.

This chain connects TRBV30 to TRBJ1-1; no clear D gene. The germline V gene has CDR1 GTSNPN and CDR2 SVGIG (reference sequence). The CDR3 has 15 amino acids. The germline V and J ends were trimmed by 5 bases and 0 bases, with 16 bases remaining between them. In nucleotides, the CDR3 is TGTGCCTGGGCCCGCCCGGATAGGGTGAACACTGAAGCTTTCTTT. This sequence encodes CAWARPDRVNTEAFF. Full variable domain (remainder filled in from reference TRBV30 and TRBJ1-1): SQTIHQWPATLVQPVGSPLSLECTVEGTSNPNLYWYRQAAGRGLQLLFYSVGIGQISSEVPQNLSASRPQDRQFILSSKKLLLSDSGFYLCAWARPDRVNTEAFFGQGTRLTVV.

The rearrangement joins TRBV19 to TRBJ1-6; D gene ambiguous. Germline CDR1 reads LNHDA; CDR2 reads SQIVND (reference sequence). V lost 3 bases and J 8 bases, leaving 8 bases between the germline ends. The CDR3 sequence is 13 residues long. The CDR3, as DNA: TGTGCCAGTAGTATCTCGGCCCATTCACCCCTCCACTTT. Its translation: CASSISAHSPLHF.

The chain is built from TRBV2 and TRBJ2-5; unclear D gene. The CDR3 length is 14 residues. Looked up from germline, CDR1 is SNHLY and CDR2 is FYNNEI. Trimming removed 3 bases from V and 5 bases from J, with 13 bases in between. The CDR3 protein is CASSDSGLSETQYF. The CDR3 DNA follows: TGTGCCAGCAGTGATTCAGGTCTGTCGGAGACCCAGTACTTC.

The sample holds a few counts of this clone. The chain carries TRBV5-5 and TRBJ2-2; TRBD2 is a possible D gene (7 bases). Trimming cost V 3 bases and J 5 bases, with 17 bases left between them. The germline V gene encodes CDR1 SGHKS and CDR2 YYEKEE (reference sequence). This CDR3 has 16 amino acids. Here the CDR3 DNA reads TGTGCCAGCAGCTCGGCGGCGGGGGCCTCTACCGGGGAGCTGTTTTTT. Encoded protein: CASSSAAGASTGELFF.

This clone was detected a few times. The rearrangement links TRBV3-1 (or the pseudogene TRBV3-2) to TRBJ1-5; the D gene is possibly TRBD1 (6 bases). The CDR3 consists of 16 residues. The ends were cut back, 4 bases at V and 5 bases at J, with 18 bases in the middle. CDR1 and CDR2 from the germline V gene are LGHDT and YNNKEL (reference sequence). CDR3 in DNA: TGTGCCAGCAGCCTGGGGGCCAAGGGGGAGTATCAGCCCCAGCATTTT. It is translated as CASSLGAKGEYQPQHF.

The rearrangement links TRBV11-2 to TRBJ1-4; D not resolved. CDR3 length equals 16 residues. Germline V gene data show CDR1 as SGHAT and CDR2 as FQNNGV. The ends were cut back, 0 bases at V and 7 bases at J, with 15 bases in the middle. For the CDR3, the DNA is TGTGCCAGCAGCTTAGATAACTGGGGTCGGGGTGAAAAACTGTTTTTT. It specifies CASSLDNWGRGEKLFF.

The chain couples TRBV20-1 to TRBJ2-5; TRBD2 is a possible D gene (6 bases). The V end was cut by 6 bases, the J end by 3 bases, with 8 bases between. The CDR3 length is 11 residues. Germline V gene lookup returns CDR1 DFQATT and CDR2 SNEGSKA (reference sequence). The chain's CDR3 is CSARTKETQYF. CDR3 nucleotide sequence: TGCAGTGCCCGGACTAAAGAGACCCAGTACTTC.

The chain joins TRBV25-1 to TRBJ1-5; D gene ambiguous. This CDR3 is 14 amino acids long. V lost 2 bases and J lost 3, with 8 bases in between. The germline V gene encodes CDR1 MGHDK and CDR2 SYGVNS. CDR3 sequence: CASSEIGYNQPQHF. The CDR3 coding sequence is TGTGCCAGCAGTGAAATTGGGTACAATCAGCCCCAGCATTTT.

V is TRBV7-2 and J is TRBJ1-1; TRBD1 matches at 10 bases. CDR3 size: 15 residues. V shed 5 bases and J 4 bases; nucleotides not matched to a gene: 7. The V gene's germline CDR1 is SGHTA and CDR2 FQGNSA. This chain's CDR3 is CASSADRGRVTEAFF. The CDR3 DNA is TGTGCCAGCAGCGCGGACAGGGGGAGGGTCACTGAAGCTTTCTTT. Full variable domain (remainder filled in from reference TRBV7-2 and TRBJ1-1): GAGVSQSPSNKVTEKGKDVELRCDPISGHTALYWYRQSLGQGLEFLIYFQGNSAPDKSGLPSDRFSAERTGGSVSTLTIQRTQQEDSAVYLCASSADRGRVTEAFFGQGTRLTVV.

The chain couples TRBV6-5 to TRBJ2-1; no firm D call. The CDR3 runs to 15 residues. CDR1 MNHEY and CDR2 SVGAGI come from the germline V gene. V lost 2 bases and J lost 0, with 8 bases in between. The chain's CDR3 is CASSYPLRSYNEQFF. CDR3 bases: TGTGCCAGCAGTTACCCGCTTCGCTCCTACAATGAGCAGTTCTTC.

The V and J genes are TRBV7-9 and TRBJ2-3; D perhaps matches TRBD2 (6 bases). CDR1 is SEHNR and CDR2 is FQNEAQ in the germline V gene (reference sequence). The CDR3 runs to 16 residues. The ends were cut back, 5 bases at V and 6 bases at J, with 21 bases in the middle. The CDR3 coding sequence is TGTGCCAGCAGCCCCTGGGAGGCGGGAAGGTCGGATACGCAGTATTTT. The encoded protein is CASSPWEAGRSDTQYF. Complete variable domain (other parts from reference TRBV7-9 and TRBJ2-3): DTGVSQNPRHKITKRGQNVTFRCDPISEHNRLYWYRQTLGQGPEFLTYFQNEAQLEKSRLLSDRFSAERPKGSFSTLEIQRTEQGDSAMYLCASSPWEAGRSDTQYFGPGTRLTVL.

The chain uses TRBV3-1 (or the pseudogene TRBV3-2) and TRBJ1-2, with D tentatively TRBD1 (6 bases). In germline, CDR1 is LGHDT, CDR2 YNNKEL (reference sequence). V was pared by 9 bases and J by 6 bases, with 26 bases between. There are 16 residues in the CDR3. Here the CDR3 DNA reads TGTGCCAGAAACGAACCCCTAAGGGGGGAGGTCGATGGCTACACCTTC. This sequence encodes CARNEPLRGEVDGYTF.

The chain links TRBV11-2 to TRBJ1-5; no reliable D call. Germline loops: CDR1 SGHAT, CDR2 FQNNGV. The CDR3 has 16 amino acids. V dropped 5 bases and J dropped 0 bases, with 14 bases sitting between them. The CDR3 protein is CASSLWGGRSNQPQHF. CDR3 coding DNA: TGTGCCAGCAGCCTATGGGGAGGACGTAGCAATCAGCCCCAGCATTTT.

This chain links TRBV2 with TRBJ1-2; D call uncertain. Per the germline V gene, CDR1 is SNHLY and CDR2 is FYNNEI. V was clipped by 3 bases and J by 4 bases, with 15 bases between them. The CDR3 is 15 amino acids. In DNA, the CDR3 is TGTGCCAGCAGTGAGGACTACGGACGGGTCTATGGCTACACCTTC. Its translation is CASSEDYGRVYGYTF.

In its sample, this clone was seen once. The chain joins TRBV5-6 to TRBJ2-5; TRBD1 matches at 10 bases. CDR1 is SGHDT, CDR2 YYEEEE, per germline. The CDR3 runs 17 residues. Trimming took 4 bases from V and 2 from J; bases not matched to a gene: 11. The DNA of the CDR3 is TGTGCCAGCAGCCCCCCCCGGGGACAGGGGTTGCAAGAGACCCAGTACTTC. Translated, it gives CASSPPRGQGLQETQYF.

The rearrangement uses TRBV5-1 and TRBJ2-5; the D is unclear. Germline V CDR1 and CDR2: SGHRS, YFSETQ. V dropped 1 base and J dropped 3 bases, with 7 bases sitting between them. CDR3 size: 13 residues. The CDR3 loop reads CASSLSPEETQYF. The CDR3, as DNA: TGCGCCAGCAGCTTGTCGCCAGAAGAGACCCAGTACTTC.

A few counts support this clone. The chain has TRBV30 and TRBJ1-5; perhaps TRBD1 as D (5 bases). The CDR3 extends over 13 amino acids. Trimming shortened V by 2 bases and J by 6 bases, and 11 bases separated the two germline ends. CDR1 is GTSNPN and CDR2 is SVGIG in the germline V gene (reference sequence). The CDR3 here is CAWSRGIGQPQHF. The CDR3 DNA reads TGTGCCTGGAGTAGGGGTATCGGTCAGCCCCAGCATTTT.